These T cell receptor beta chains were read from a single sample in a study of cytomegalovirus exposure and HLA in healthy donors. Only in-frame clones appear in the TCRdb table, and some are missing; sequencing was by immunoSEQ multiplex PCR. The table has 80,000 to 95,000 clones, about 73% seen once; the top ten hold more than 12%. Sequencing was performed on PBMCs. The receptors come from a woman between 50 and 59 years old in good health and CMV-seropositive. The CDR3 runs from the conserved cysteine through the conserved F or W. Each record gives: D gene, J gene, clone size, V gene, CDR3 DNA, CDR3 protein. The D gene is left open where the match is weak. The listing skips clone size in some rows; elsewhere it reads once, few, many or a size class.

D: TRBD2
J: TRBJ2-5
size: -
V: TRBV4-1
DNA: TGCGCCAGCCAAATGCTGGAGCAGCGGGAGGAGACCCAGTACTTC
CDR3: CASQMLEQREETQYF

D: -
J: TRBJ1-4
size: -
V: TRBV4-1
DNA: TGCGCCAGCAGCTCCAACAGGGCAACTAATGAAAAACTGTTTTTT
CDR3: CASSSNRATNEKLFF

D: TRBD1
J: TRBJ1-6
size: -
V: TRBV18
DNA: TGTGCCAGCTCACCCGGGACAGGGGATAATTCACCCCTCCACTTT
CDR3: CASSPGTGDNSPLHF

D: TRBD2
J: TRBJ2-1
size: -
V: TRBV10-3
DNA: TGTGCCATCAGTGAGGCTAGCGGGAGGGCCAACAATGAGCAGTTCTTC
CDR3: CAISEASGRANNEQFF

D: TRBD1
J: TRBJ2-2
size: few
V: TRBV11-2
DNA: TGTGCCAGCAGCTTCTGGACAGGGGACACCGGGGAGCTGTTTTTT
CDR3: CASSFWTGDTGELFF

D: -
J: TRBJ2-5
size: -
V: TRBV7-9
DNA: TGTGCCAGCGGCCAAAAGGGGGGGCTAGGAGAGACCCAGTACTTC
CDR3: CASGQKGGLGETQYF

D: TRBD1
J: TRBJ2-7
size: few
V: TRBV10-1
DNA: TGCGCCAGCAGTTCCGGGACAGACTCCTACGAGCAGTACTTC
CDR3: CASSSGTDSYEQYF

D: TRBD1
J: TRBJ1-1
size: once
V: TRBV27
DNA: TGTGCCAGCAGTCCACCCGACAGGGGGAACACTGAAGCTTTCTTT
CDR3: CASSPPDRGNTEAFF

D: -
J: TRBJ1-4
size: -
V: TRBV19
DNA: TGTGCCAGTAGTAATGGAGGTTCGCAGAAGGTGTTTTTT
CDR3: CASSNGGSQKVFF

D: -
J: TRBJ2-3
size: -
V: TRBV5-1
DNA: TGCGCCAGCAGCCGGGGAACAGACACAGATACGCAGTATTTT
CDR3: CASSRGTDTDTQYF

D: TRBD2
J: TRBJ2-1
size: -
V: TRBV5-1
DNA: TGCGCCAGCAGCTGGACTAGCGGGAGGGGTGAGCAGTTCTTC
CDR3: CASSWTSGRGEQFF

D: TRBD2
J: TRBJ2-7
size: -
V: TRBV28
DNA: TGTGCCAGCAGTTCGCCCGGGACTAGCTACGAGCAGTACTTC
CDR3: CASSSPGTSYEQYF

D: TRBD1
J: TRBJ2-5
size: -
V: TRBV28
DNA: TGTGCCAGCAGTTTGGTGGACAGGGTGGAGACCCAGTACTTC
CDR3: CASSLVDRVETQYF

D: -
J: TRBJ1-5
size: -
V: TRBV4-1
DNA: TGCGCCAGCAGTAGTCCCAGCAATCAGCCCCAGCATTTT
CDR3: CASSSPSNQPQHF

D: -
J: TRBJ2-7
size: few
V: TRBV2
DNA: TGTGCCAACAATTTCGCGGCCTACGAGCAGTACTTC
CDR3: CANNFAAYEQYF

D: TRBD2
J: TRBJ2-1
size: once
V: TRBV18
DNA: TGTGCCAGCTCACCCGAGACTAGCGGGCACAATGAGCAGTTCTTC
CDR3: CASSPETSGHNEQFF

D: -
J: TRBJ1-1
size: -
V: TRBV14
DNA: TGTGCCAGCAGCCAAGATACGGAAGGGAGAGCTTTCTTT
CDR3: CASSQDTEGRAFF

D: -
J: TRBJ2-6
size: once
V: TRBV6-1
DNA: TGTGCCAGCAGTGGATCCGGTGCCGGGGCCAACGTCCTGACTTTC
CDR3: CASSGSGAGANVLTF

D: -
J: TRBJ1-2
size: once
V: TRBV6-5
DNA: TGTGCCAGCAGTTACTCCCTCGACAGTCCTTATGGCTACACCTTC
CDR3: CASSYSLDSPYGYTF

D: -
J: TRBJ2-2
size: once
V: TRBV5-1
DNA: TGCGCCAGCAGCTCGGCGGTACGTAGTACCGGGGAGCTGTTTTTT
CDR3: CASSSAVRSTGELFF

D: -
J: TRBJ2-5
size: -
V: TRBV18
DNA: TGTGCCAGCTCACCACGGGGCCTCTCGGGTTCCCAAGAGACCCAGTACTTC
CDR3: CASSPRGLSGSQETQYF

D: TRBD2
J: TRBJ2-6
size: -
V: TRBV5-1
DNA: TGCGCCAGCAGCTTGAAAGTAGCGGGAGTTCGGGCCAACGTCCTGACTTTC
CDR3: CASSLKVAGVRANVLTF

D: -
J: TRBJ2-1
size: few
V: TRBV27
DNA: TGTGCCAGCAGTTTATCGGGGGCAGGGCTAGCTGGGAATGAGCAGTTCTTC
CDR3: CASSLSGAGLAGNEQFF

D: TRBD2
J: TRBJ2-7
size: -
V: TRBV5-1
DNA: TGCGCCAGCAGCTTGGCGGCGGGGGTCTACGAGCAGTACTTC
CDR3: CASSLAAGVYEQYF

D: TRBD2
J: TRBJ2-7
size: -
V: TRBV7-2
DNA: TGTGCCAGCAGCTCCCGGGCGGGACTAGCTTGGGAGCAGTACTTC
CDR3: CASSSRAGLAWEQYF

D: -
J: TRBJ1-4
size: -
V: TRBV30
DNA: TGTGCCTGGAGTGTAGCGGGGGGAGCAACTAATGAAAAACTGTTTTTT
CDR3: CAWSVAGGATNEKLFF

D: TRBD1
J: TRBJ1-1
size: -
V: TRBV7-8
DNA: TGTGCCAGCAGTACAGGGGGTGGAAATATTGGGAACACTGAAGCTTTCTTT
CDR3: CASSTGGGNIGNTEAFF

D: -
J: TRBJ2-5
size: -
V: TRBV29-1
DNA: TGCAGCGTTGATATCGACCAAGAGACCCAGTACTTC
CDR3: CSVDIDQETQYF

D: TRBD2
J: TRBJ2-1
size: -
V: TRBV5-5
DNA: TGTGCCAGCAGCTTTAGTGGGACTAGCAGGAATGAGCAGTTCTTC
CDR3: CASSFSGTSRNEQFF

D: TRBD1
J: TRBJ1-1
size: -
V: TRBV29-1
DNA: TGCAGCGTTGCCAGGACAGGGCAGAACACTGAAGCTTTCTTT
CDR3: CSVARTGQNTEAFF

D: -
J: TRBJ2-7
size: -
V: TRBV19
DNA: TGTGCCAGTAGACCGACAGGAGTCTACGAGCAGTACTTC
CDR3: CASRPTGVYEQYF

D: TRBD1
J: TRBJ1-1
size: -
V: TRBV19
DNA: TGTGCCAGTAGTACCCACCAGGGGGCTGGGCCCGAAACTTTCTTT
CDR3: CASSTHQGAGPETFF

D: TRBD1
J: TRBJ2-5
size: few
V: TRBV11-2
DNA: TGTGCCAGCAGCCGACAGGGCTCCGGTGAAGAGACCCAGTACTTC
CDR3: CASSRQGSGEETQYF

D: TRBD2
J: TRBJ2-3
size: -
V: TRBV27
DNA: TGTGCCAGCGAAAGGAAAAGCGGGGTGGGAGGGGATACGCAGTATTTT
CDR3: CASERKSGVGGDTQYF

D: -
J: TRBJ2-3
size: once
V: TRBV4-3
DNA: TGCGCCAGCAGCCAAGAACCCAGTAATGTGGCAGATACGCAGTATTTT
CDR3: CASSQEPSNVADTQYF

D: TRBD2
J: TRBJ2-5
size: -
V: TRBV19
DNA: TGTGCCAGTACCCCACGGCCGGGACTAGGAGAGACCCAGTACTTC
CDR3: CASTPRPGLGETQYF

D: -
J: TRBJ2-2
size: -
V: TRBV5-1
DNA: TGCGCCAGCAGCTTGGAAGTCGGCAGGAACATCGGGGAGCTGTTTTTT
CDR3: CASSLEVGRNIGELFF

D: -
J: TRBJ2-5
size: -
V: TRBV7-9
DNA: TGTGCCAGCAGCTCTAGCGTAATTGAATCCCAGTACTTC
CDR3: CASSSSVIESQYF

D: -
J: TRBJ2-1
size: -
V: TRBV28
DNA: TGTGCCAGCCAGGGTGTATACAATGAGCAGTTCTTC
CDR3: CASQGVYNEQFF

D: TRBD1
J: TRBJ2-3
size: -
V: TRBV27
DNA: TGTGCCAGCAGTCCATGGGGACAGGGGGCTAAAGATACGCAGTATTTT
CDR3: CASSPWGQGAKDTQYF

D: TRBD2
J: TRBJ2-1
size: few
V: TRBV7-9
DNA: TGTGCCAGCAGCTCTAGGACTAGCGGGAGGGCCCTTGAGCAGTTCTTC
CDR3: CASSSRTSGRALEQFF

D: TRBD1
J: TRBJ2-7
size: -
V: TRBV7-6
DNA: TGTGCCAGCAGCTCCGGACAGGGCCCCTACGAGCAGTACTTC
CDR3: CASSSGQGPYEQYF

D: -
J: TRBJ1-2
size: -
V: TRBV30
DNA: TGTGCCTGTCAAGCGGGGTACTATGGCTACACCTTC
CDR3: CACQAGYYGYTF

D: TRBD1
J: TRBJ2-2
size: once
V: TRBV6-5
DNA: TGTGCCAGCACCGCGGACAGGGTCACCGGGGAGCTGTTTTTT
CDR3: CASTADRVTGELFF

D: -
J: TRBJ1-2
size: -
V: TRBV11-2
DNA: TGTGCCAGCAGCTTAGAGGGAGGTCGGATCCCCCACTATGGCTACACCTTC
CDR3: CASSLEGGRIPHYGYTF

D: -
J: TRBJ1-5
size: -
V: TRBV4-3
DNA: TGCGCCAGCAGCCTGCACAGTAATCAGCCCCAGCATTTT
CDR3: CASSLHSNQPQHF

D: -
J: TRBJ2-7
size: -
V: TRBV7-3
DNA: TGTGCCAGCAGCCCCTCCGGAGGGCCCTACGAGCAGTACTTC
CDR3: CASSPSGGPYEQYF

D: TRBD2
J: TRBJ2-2
size: -
V: TRBV2
DNA: TGTGCCAGCATTCTAGCGGGAGCTGTCGGGGAGCTGTTTTTT
CDR3: CASILAGAVGELFF

D: TRBD1
J: TRBJ2-2
size: -
V: TRBV27
DNA: TGTGCCAGCAGACTCGGATGGGGGACAGGGGACACCGGGGAGCTGTTTTTT
CDR3: CASRLGWGTGDTGELFF

D: -
J: TRBJ2-1
size: -
V: TRBV9
DNA: TGTGCCAGCGCGGCTACGGGAGTTCGGGATGAGCAGTTCTTC
CDR3: CASAATGVRDEQFF

D: TRBD2
J: TRBJ2-5
size: -
V: TRBV7-3
DNA: TGTGCCAGCAGCCCCTGGACTAGCCAAGAGACCCAGTACTTC
CDR3: CASSPWTSQETQYF

D: -
J: TRBJ2-1
size: few
V: TRBV7-8
DNA: TGTGCCAGCAGCCCACTAGAAGTGGGAGGATACTACAATGAGCAGTTCTTC
CDR3: CASSPLEVGGYYNEQFF

D: -
J: TRBJ1-1
size: -
V: TRBV5-1
DNA: TGCGCCAGCAGCTTGCCTTTCACGGGGACTGAAGCTTTCTTT
CDR3: CASSLPFTGTEAFF

D: -
J: TRBJ2-3
size: -
V: TRBV18
DNA: TGTGCCAGCTCAACCTCGGGGGTCACAGATACGCAGTATTTT
CDR3: CASSTSGVTDTQYF